This is a list of T cell receptor beta chains from one sample in a study of T-cell reconstitution after alpha-beta-depleted transplantation in children. MiXCR, applied by TCRdb to the PCR reads, yields one record per CDR3 protein. In the table there are about 980,000 distinct CDR3 sequences, less than 30% of which are singletons. The sample was PBMCs, mostly from graft donor cells, taken 360 days after TCRalphabeta/CD19-depleted stem cell transplant. The receptors derive from a boy younger than two who had a stem cell transplant for SCID, so the T cells may come from the graft donor. Both conserved end residues are part of each CDR3. D genes are given only for firm matches. The listing skips clone size in some rows; elsewhere it reads once, few, many or a size class.

size	V	J	D	DNA	CDR3
few	TRBV5-1	TRBJ2-3	TRBD1	TGCGCCAGCAGCTTGGACGGGACAGGGGTGCGGGATACGCAGTATTTT	CASSLDGTGVRDTQYF
few	TRBV27	TRBJ2-1	TRBD2	TGTGCCAGCAGACCCCAGCGGGGGACCTACAATGAGCAGTTCTTC	CASRPQRGTYNEQFF
few	TRBV20-1	TRBJ2-7	NA	TGCAGTGCTAGAGATGGCGGACAGCCCACATACGAGCAGTACTTC	CSARDGGQPTYEQYF
few	TRBV6-5	TRBJ1-1	TRBD1	TGTGCCAGCAGTTGGGGGGACAGGCGGAACACTGAAGCTTTCTTT	CASSWGDRRNTEAFF
few	TRBV6-1	TRBJ1-3	NA	TGTGCCAGCACGACGACAGCCCTTGGAAACACCATATATTTT	CASTTTALGNTIYF
once	TRBV12-3/TRBV12-4	TRBJ1-2	NA	TGTGCCAGCAGCCCCCGGGCCTACTTGGGAAATGGCTACACCTTC	CASSPRAYLGNGYTF
NA	TRBV7-3	TRBJ1-5	TRBD1	TGTGCCGGGACAGACTATTACAATCAGCCCCAGCAATTT	CAGTDYYNQPQQF
few	TRBV7-2	TRBJ2-1	NA	TGTGCCAGCAGGCCCCGGACAGCCTCCTACAATGAGCAGTTCTTC	CASRPRTASYNEQFF
NA	TRBV5-1	TRBJ2-7	NA	TGCGCCAGCAGCTTGGTTCAGATCGGGCTTTACGAGCAGTACTTC	CASSLVQIGLYEQYF
few	TRBV4-3	TRBJ2-2	NA	TGCGCCAGCAGCCAAGCGGGGGGCCGTAGCTCCGGGGAGCTGTTTTTT	CASSQAGGRSSGELFF
many	TRBV10-3	TRBJ1-1	NA	TGTGCCATCAGTGAGTGGGGGTATGAAGCTTTCTTT	CAISEWGYEAFF
few	TRBV30	TRBJ2-1	NA	TGTGCCTGGAACAACGGAAGGGTACTTCAATTCTTC	CAWNNGRVLQFF
NA	TRBV5-1	TRBJ2-1	NA	TGCGCCAGCAGCCGGACGCCACTAGGATCGAGAGGGTCCTACAATGAGCAGTTCTTC	CASSRTPLGSRGSYNEQFF
NA	TRBV12-3/TRBV12-4	TRBJ2-3	NA	TGTGCCAGCAGTTCGGCCCCGGGGTACACAGATACGCAGTATTTT	CASSSAPGYTDTQYF
few	TRBV5-1	TRBJ2-1	TRBD2	TGCGCCAGCAGCTACTTAGCGGGGGGGCTCAATGAGCAGTTCTTC	CASSYLAGGLNEQFF
NA	TRBV4-3	TRBJ2-7	TRBD1	TGCGCCAGCAGCCCCACAGGACAGGGACCACTTTTCGAGCAGTACTTC	CASSPTGQGPLFEQYF
few	TRBV29-1	TRBJ2-1	NA	TGCAGCACCGCCGGGACCTCAATGCAGTTCTTC	CSTAGTSMQFF
few	TRBV6-5	TRBJ2-1	NA	TGTGCCAGCAGTTTAGGCGATTTAGGGGGGGTAGAGCAGTTCTTC	CASSLGDLGGVEQFF
few	TRBV9	TRBJ2-7	TRBD1	TGTGCCAGCAGCGTAGAGGTTGGTGGGACAGGGTCCTACGAGCAGTACTTC	CASSVEVGGTGSYEQYF
NA	TRBV7-2	TRBJ2-3	NA	TGTGCCAGCAGCCGCGGGGGCCCAGGAAAAAGCACAGATACGCAGTATTTT	CASSRGGPGKSTDTQYF
few	TRBV5-1	TRBJ2-7	NA	TGCGCCAGCAGCTTGGACGGAACCATCTACGAGCAGTACTTC	CASSLDGTIYEQYF
few	TRBV4-3	TRBJ1-1	NA	TGCGCAGCAGGGGACCTGAACACTGAAGCTTTCTTT	CAAGDLNTEAFF
NA	TRBV25-1	TRBJ2-5	TRBD1	TGTGCCAGCAGTGCTACAGGGGAAGAGACCCAGTACTTC	CASSATGEETQYF
few	TRBV7-2	TRBJ2-2	TRBD1	TGTGCCAGCAGCGCCCGACAGGGGGATGGCACCGGGGAGCTGTTTTTT	CASSARQGDGTGELFF
NA	TRBV20-1	TRBJ2-1	TRBD1	TGCAGTGCTAGGGCAGGGGGCGTAAATGAGCAGTTCTTC	CSARAGGVNEQFF
NA	TRBV12-3/TRBV12-4	TRBJ2-2	NA	TGTGCCAGCAGTTTGGGGGGCAGTCACACCGGGGAGCTGTTTTTT	CASSLGGSHTGELFF
few	TRBV6-1	TRBJ2-5	TRBD1	TGTGCCAGCAGATCGGGACAGATCTCCCAAGAGACCCAGTACTTC	CASRSGQISQETQYF
NA	TRBV11-2	TRBJ1-2	NA	TGTGCCAGCAGCTTAGTTCCAGGGTTGGGCTACACCTTC	CASSLVPGLGYTF
many	TRBV7-8	TRBJ2-1	NA	TGTGCCAGCAGCTTATTTAGAGCTAGGGGCCGGGGGATTTACAATGAGCAGTTCTTC	CASSLFRARGRGIYNEQFF
NA	TRBV30	TRBJ1-5	TRBD1	TGTGCCTGGAGTGTGAAGACAGGGGGTCAGCCCCAGCATTTT	CAWSVKTGGQPQHF
few	TRBV7-9	TRBJ2-3	TRBD2	TGTGCCAGCAGCTTCGGAGCGGGGGCCAGCACAGATACGCAGTATTTT	CASSFGAGASTDTQYF
NA	TRBV20-1	TRBJ2-7	NA	TGCAGTGCTAGAGATCGAATGGGACAAAGCTTCTACGAGCAGTACTTC	CSARDRMGQSFYEQYF
NA	TRBV5-1	TRBJ2-5	TRBD1	TGCGCCAGCAGCCTGGGACAGGGGAACTTCAAAGAGACCCAGTACTTC	CASSLGQGNFKETQYF
NA	TRBV5-4	TRBJ1-5	TRBD1	TGTGCCAGCAGCTCGACAGGGGGCTTGAGGAATCAGCCCCAGCATTTT	CASSSTGGLRNQPQHF
NA	TRBV10-3	TRBJ2-2	TRBD2	TGTGCCGCCTCCGTTACTAGCGTTATGGAGGCCGGGGAGCTGTTTTTT	CAASVTSVMEAGELFF
NA	TRBV27	TRBJ2-3	NA	TGTGCCAGCAGTTTAGGAGCGCCTAAAAGCACAGATACGCAGTATTTT	CASSLGAPKSTDTQYF
few	TRBV4-2	TRBJ2-2	TRBD2	TGTGCCAGCAGCCAGCCAGCGGGGGAGAACACCGGGGAGCTGTTTTTT	CASSQPAGENTGELFF
few	TRBV29-1	TRBJ2-3	NA	TGCAGCGTTTGCCCCCCGGGGGGCGAGCCAGATACGCAGTATTTT	CSVCPPGGEPDTQYF
few	TRBV20-1	TRBJ2-3	TRBD1	TGCAGTGCTAGAGATCTCAGGGGGCAAGATACGCAGTATTTT	CSARDLRGQDTQYF
NA	TRBV2	TRBJ2-2	NA	TGTGCCAGCAGTGCCCAGGGCCCCACCGGGGAGCTGTTTTTT	CASSAQGPTGELFF
NA	TRBV13	TRBJ1-5	NA	TGTGCCAGCAGCCCTGAGGGTCAAGGGCCCCAGCATTTT	CASSPEGQGPQHF
few	TRBV2	TRBJ2-5	NA	TGTGCCAGTCTCAGCACGTCTAAAGAGACCCAGTACTTC	CASLSTSKETQYF
few	TRBV12-3/TRBV12-4	TRBJ2-6	TRBD1	TGTGCCAGCACCCGGGACAGGGGGCTTACTGGGGCCAACGTCCTGACTTTC	CASTRDRGLTGANVLTF
few	TRBV5-1	TRBJ2-7	NA	TGCGCCAGCAGCTTGGAGGGTCGGGGCGAGCAGTACTTC	CASSLEGRGEQYF
many	TRBV2	TRBJ2-3	TRBD1	TGTGCCAGCAGTGAAGGGGACAGCCTCACAGATACGCAGTATTTT	CASSEGDSLTDTQYF
few	TRBV10-3	TRBJ2-6	NA	TGTGCCATCAGTGAAGAGGGACAAACCTCTGGGGCCAACGTCCTGACTTTC	CAISEEGQTSGANVLTF
NA	TRBV5-4	TRBJ2-1	NA	TGTGCCAGCAGCTTGATTGGCCCTCGGGATGAGCAGTTCTTC	CASSLIGPRDEQFF
NA	TRBV20-1	TRBJ2-3	TRBD2	TGCAGTGTGAAGCGGGGGGCCACGCAGCACCCAGATACGCAGTATTTT	CSVKRGATQHPDTQYF
NA	TRBV4-2	TRBJ2-5	TRBD2	TGTGCCAGCAGCCAAGCCTTCGGGACTAGCGGACAAGAGACCCAGTACTTC	CASSQAFGTSGQETQYF
NA	TRBV7-2	TRBJ2-7	NA	TGTGCCAGCAGCCCACCCAATGGGCAGGTCTCCTACGAGCAGTACTTC	CASSPPNGQVSYEQYF
NA	TRBV11-2	TRBJ2-3	TRBD2	TGTGCCAGCAGCTTAGATTTCGGGGGGGGGATGAAAGATACGCAGTATTTT	CASSLDFGGGMKDTQYF
few	TRBV28	TRBJ2-7	TRBD2	TGTGCCAGCAGCGAGATAGAGCGGGGATACGAGCAGTACTTC	CASSEIERGYEQYF
NA	TRBV27	TRBJ2-3	NA	TGTGCCAGCAGTTTCTCGACCATTCCTGGAGATACGCAGTATTTT	CASSFSTIPGDTQYF
few	TRBV12-3/TRBV12-4	TRBJ2-2	NA	TGTGCCAGCAGTTTTAGCTCGACCAACACCGGGGAGCTGTTTTTT	CASSFSSTNTGELFF
NA	TRBV4-1	TRBJ2-7	NA	TGCGCCAGCAGCCAAGTTGCAGGGTTGGACGAGCAGTACTTC	CASSQVAGLDEQYF
few	TRBV25-1	TRBJ2-5	NA	TGTGCCAGCAGTCCCAGACTCCTGGGGGAGACCCAGTACTTC	CASSPRLLGETQYF
NA	TRBV19	TRBJ2-7	NA	TGTGCCAGTAGTGGCGACCGCGCCACCCGGTACGAGCAGTACTTC	CASSGDRATRYEQYF